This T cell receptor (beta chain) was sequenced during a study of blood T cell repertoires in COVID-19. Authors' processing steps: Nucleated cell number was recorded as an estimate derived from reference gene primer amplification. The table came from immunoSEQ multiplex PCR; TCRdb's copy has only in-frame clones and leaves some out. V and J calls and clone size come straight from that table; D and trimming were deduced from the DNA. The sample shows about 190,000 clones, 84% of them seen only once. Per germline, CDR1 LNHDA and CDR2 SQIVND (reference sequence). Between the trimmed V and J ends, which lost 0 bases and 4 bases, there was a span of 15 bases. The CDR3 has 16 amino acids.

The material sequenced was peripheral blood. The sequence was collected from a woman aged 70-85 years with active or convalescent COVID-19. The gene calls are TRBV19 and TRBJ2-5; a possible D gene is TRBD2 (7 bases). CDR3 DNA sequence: TGTGCCAGTAGTATAGACCGAGGGGGGGAGGGAGAGACCCAGTACTTC. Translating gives CASSIDRGGEGETQYF.